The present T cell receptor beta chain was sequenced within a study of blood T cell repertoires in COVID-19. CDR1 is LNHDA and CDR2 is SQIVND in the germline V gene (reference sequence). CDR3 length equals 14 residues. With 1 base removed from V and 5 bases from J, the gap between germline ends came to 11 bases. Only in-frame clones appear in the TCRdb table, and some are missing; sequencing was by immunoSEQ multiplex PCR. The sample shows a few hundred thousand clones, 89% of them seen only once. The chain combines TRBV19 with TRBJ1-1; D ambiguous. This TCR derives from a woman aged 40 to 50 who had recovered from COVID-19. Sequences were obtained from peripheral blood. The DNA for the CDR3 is TGTGCCAGTAGTATAGTTTTGGGAGGAACTGAAGCTTTCTTT. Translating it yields CASSIVLGGTEAFF.